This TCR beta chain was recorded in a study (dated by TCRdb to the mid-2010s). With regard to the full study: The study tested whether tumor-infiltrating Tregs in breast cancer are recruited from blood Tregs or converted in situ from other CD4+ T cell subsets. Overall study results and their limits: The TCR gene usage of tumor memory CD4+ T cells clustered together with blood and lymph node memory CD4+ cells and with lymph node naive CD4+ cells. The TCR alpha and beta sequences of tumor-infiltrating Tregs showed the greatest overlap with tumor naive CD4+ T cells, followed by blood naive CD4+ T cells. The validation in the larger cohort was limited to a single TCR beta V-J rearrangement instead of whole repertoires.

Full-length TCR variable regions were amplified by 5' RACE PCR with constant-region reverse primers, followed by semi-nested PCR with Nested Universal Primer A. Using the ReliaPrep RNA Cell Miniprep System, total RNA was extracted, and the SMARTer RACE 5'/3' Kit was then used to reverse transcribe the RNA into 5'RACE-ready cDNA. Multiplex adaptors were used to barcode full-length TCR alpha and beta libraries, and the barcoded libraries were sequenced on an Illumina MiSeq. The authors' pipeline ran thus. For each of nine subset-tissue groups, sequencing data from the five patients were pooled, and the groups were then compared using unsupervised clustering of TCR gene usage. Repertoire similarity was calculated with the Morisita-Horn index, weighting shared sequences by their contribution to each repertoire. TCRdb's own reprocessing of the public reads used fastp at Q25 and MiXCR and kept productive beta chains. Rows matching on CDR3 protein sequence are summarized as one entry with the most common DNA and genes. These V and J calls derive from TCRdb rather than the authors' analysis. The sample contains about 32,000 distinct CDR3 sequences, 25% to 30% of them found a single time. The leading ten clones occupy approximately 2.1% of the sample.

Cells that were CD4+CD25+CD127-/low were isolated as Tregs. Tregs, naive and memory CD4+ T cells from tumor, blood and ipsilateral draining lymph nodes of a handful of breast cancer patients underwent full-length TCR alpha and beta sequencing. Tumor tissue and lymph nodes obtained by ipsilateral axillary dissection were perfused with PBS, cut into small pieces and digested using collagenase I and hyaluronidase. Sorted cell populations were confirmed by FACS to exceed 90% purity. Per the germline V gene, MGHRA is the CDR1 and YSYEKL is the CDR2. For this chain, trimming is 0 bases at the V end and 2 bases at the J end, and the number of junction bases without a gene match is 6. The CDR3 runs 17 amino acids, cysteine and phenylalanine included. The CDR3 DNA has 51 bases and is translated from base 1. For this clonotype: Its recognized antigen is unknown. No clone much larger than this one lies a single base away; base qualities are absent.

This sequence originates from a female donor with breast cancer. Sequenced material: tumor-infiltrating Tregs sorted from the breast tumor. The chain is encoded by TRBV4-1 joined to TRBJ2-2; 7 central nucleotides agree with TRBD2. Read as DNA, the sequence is TGCGCCAGCAGCCAAGATGGTCTAGCGGATAACACCGGGGAGCTGTTTTTT. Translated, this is CASSQDGLADNTGELFF.